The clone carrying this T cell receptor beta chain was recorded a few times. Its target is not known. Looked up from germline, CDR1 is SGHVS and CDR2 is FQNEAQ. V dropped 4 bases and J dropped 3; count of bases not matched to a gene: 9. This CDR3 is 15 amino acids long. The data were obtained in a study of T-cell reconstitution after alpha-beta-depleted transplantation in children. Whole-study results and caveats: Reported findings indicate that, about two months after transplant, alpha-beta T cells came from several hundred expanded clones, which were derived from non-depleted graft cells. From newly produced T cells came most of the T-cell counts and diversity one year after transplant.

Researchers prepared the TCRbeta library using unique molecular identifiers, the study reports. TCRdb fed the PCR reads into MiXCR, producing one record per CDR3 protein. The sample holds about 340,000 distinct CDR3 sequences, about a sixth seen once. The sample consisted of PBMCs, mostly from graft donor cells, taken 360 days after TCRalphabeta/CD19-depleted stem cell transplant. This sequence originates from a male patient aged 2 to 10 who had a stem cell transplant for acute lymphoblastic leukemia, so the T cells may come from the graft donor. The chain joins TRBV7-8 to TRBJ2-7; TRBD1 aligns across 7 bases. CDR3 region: CASSSPDRLLYEQYF. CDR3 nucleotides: TGTGCCAGCAGCTCTCCGGACAGGCTTCTCTACGAGCAGTACTTC.